One and the same sample provided the 25 T cell receptor beta chains below, sequenced in a study of blood T cell repertoires in COVID-19. Clones were read by immunoSEQ multiplex PCR, and TCRdb kept only the in-frame ones, dropping some. The repertoire includes a few hundred thousand clones, around 93% of them detected once, and 1.2% sits in the top ten. The sample taken for sequencing was PBMCs or T cells enriched from blood (not recorded which). These receptors originate from a human donor in a cohort exposed to, infected with or recovered from COVID-19 (not recorded which). The donor label of this sample is uncertain.

J is TRBJ1-6 and V is TRBV3-1 (or the pseudogene TRBV3-2); unclear D gene. The CDR3 covers 15 residues. V was cut by 1 base and J by 12 bases, with 16 bases left in between. Germline CDR1 LGHDT, CDR2 YNNKEL (reference sequence). The CDR3 coding sequence is TGTGCCAGCAGCCAAGTGGCTAGCCCTGGTGGACCCCTCCACTTT. This sequence encodes CASSQVASPGGPLHF.

V usage is TRBV6-1 and J usage is TRBJ1-1, with a tentative D call TRBD1 (6 bases). Germline V gene lookup returns CDR1 MNHNS and CDR2 SASEGT. The V end lost 2 bases, the J end lost 4 bases, and 20 bases lay between the germline ends. CDR3 length equals 17 residues. The CDR3 DNA reads as TGTGCCAGCAGTGAAAACCGGTGGGGGCCTTTGGTCACTGAAGCTTTCTTT. This codes for CASSENRWGPLVTEAFF.

The chain couples TRBV20-1 to TRBJ1-2; a weak D match, TRBD1 (6 bases). Germline V CDR1 and CDR2: DFQATT, SNEGSKA (reference sequence). V was clipped by 6 bases and J by 5 bases, with 10 bases between them. CDR3 length equals 11 residues. The CDR3 spells CSAQDSYGYTF. For the CDR3, the DNA is TGCAGTGCCCAGGACAGTTATGGCTACACCTTC.

The chain combines TRBV5-1 with TRBJ1-5; 8 nucleotides line up with TRBD1. Germline CDR1 reads SGHRS; CDR2 reads YFSETQ. After removal of 4 bases from V and 0 bases from J, the junction contained 6 bases not matched to a gene. The CDR3 covers 16 residues. CDR3 bases: TGCGCCAGCAGCCCCGAGACAGGGGATAGCAATCAGCCCCAGCATTTT. Translated: CASSPETGDSNQPQHF.

Details on this clone: Other DNA sequences within the sample encode an identical CDR3. The genes are TRBV3-1 (or the pseudogene TRBV3-2) and TRBJ1-5; the D gene is possibly TRBD1 (5 bases). CDR1 and CDR2 (germline): LGHDT, YNNKEL (reference sequence). CDR3 length: 13 residues. V was pared by 1 base and J by 6 bases, with 7 bases between. The chain's CDR3 is CASSQGGGQPQHF. In DNA, the CDR3 is TGTGCCAGCAGCCAAGGGGGGGGTCAGCCCCAGCATTTT.

This rearrangement joins TRBV5-1 to TRBJ1-5; no clear D gene. V shed 7 bases and J shed 0 bases, with 8 bases lying between them. The germline CDR1 and CDR2 sequences are SGHRS and YFSETQ. The CDR3 is made up of 13 amino acids. CDR3 bases: TGCGCCAGCCGCATGAGTAGCAATCAGCCCCAGCATTTT. It translates to CASRMSSNQPQHF.

V gene TRBV15 combines with J gene TRBJ2-7; 8 bases are shared with TRBD2. V lost 1 base, J lost 7 bases, and 15 bases stayed unmatched. The CDR3 runs 17 residues. Germline V gives CDR1 LNHNV, CDR2 YYDKDF (reference sequence). The CDR3 sequence: CATSRGRDLRGVGEQYF. The CDR3 DNA sequence: TGTGCCACCAGCAGAGGACGAGATCTGCGGGGGGTAGGTGAGCAGTACTTC.

The V and J genes are TRBV7-2 and TRBJ2-7; no reliable D call. This CDR3 is built from 11 residues. The germline V and J ends were trimmed by 5 bases and 6 bases, with 8 bases remaining between them. The germline gives CDR1 SGHTA, CDR2 FQGNSA. This chain's CDR3 is CASSATSEQYF. DNA for the CDR3: TGTGCCAGCAGCGCCACCAGCGAGCAGTACTTC.

The chain has TRBV11-1 and TRBJ1-1; TRBD1 matches 7 bases. Germline CDR1 SGHAT, CDR2 FQDESV (reference sequence). CDR3 length: 13 amino acids. After removal of 4 bases from V and 3 bases from J, the junction contained 2 bases not matched to a gene. The CDR3 region is CASSSTGDTEAFF. The DNA for the CDR3 is TGTGCCAGCAGCTCTACAGGGGACACTGAAGCTTTCTTT.

This clone was detected once. This chain connects TRBV11-2 to TRBJ2-5; TRBD2 matches at 9 bases. CDR1 is SGHAT and CDR2 is FQNNGV in the germline V gene. Trimming at V came to 1 base and at J to 4 bases, leaving 13 bases not matched to a gene. The CDR3 spans 18 residues. The DNA of the CDR3 is TGTGCCAGCAGCTTAGGGGCGGGAGCGGGGGGCCGGGGAGAGACCCAGTACTTC. It is translated as CASSLGAGAGGRGETQYF. Full variable domain (rest looked up from reference TRBV11-2 and TRBJ2-5): EAGVAQSPRYKIIEKRQSVAFWCNPISGHATLYWYQQILGQGPKLLIQFQNNGVVDDSQLPKDRFSAERLKGVDSTLKIQPAKLEDSAVYLCASSLGAGAGGRGETQYFGPGTRLLVL.

The chain employs TRBV5-1 and TRBJ2-2; 11 positions match TRBD1. Germline CDR1 is SGHRS and CDR2 is YFSETQ. V shed 6 bases and J 4 bases; nucleotides not matched to a gene: 2. The length of the CDR3 is 14 residues. CDR3 loop: CASIGTGGTGELFF. CDR3 coding DNA: TGCGCCAGCATCGGGACAGGGGGCACCGGGGAGCTGTTTTTT.

V and J are TRBV4-1 and TRBJ1-4; tentatively, D is TRBD1 (5 bases). Germline assignment: CDR1 MGHRA and CDR2 YSYEKL. The CDR3 is made up of 15 amino acids. Trimming left V 1 base short and J 5 bases short, with 11 bases between. For the CDR3, the DNA is TGCGCCAGCAGCCAAGCCCCGACAGCGAATGAAAAACTGTTTTTT. It yields the protein CASSQAPTANEKLFF.

The chain is built from TRBV7-9 and TRBJ2-3, with D possibly matching TRBD2 (5 bases). Trimming left V 2 bases short and J 2 bases short, with 14 bases between. From germline, CDR1 is SEHNR and CDR2 FQNEAQ (reference sequence). This CDR3 region has 16 residues. CDR3 nucleotides: TGTGCCAGCAGCTTATCCGGAAGCGGCACCACAGATACGCAGTATTTT. Protein product: CASSLSGSGTTDTQYF.

J is TRBJ1-2 and V is TRBV6-5; 7 bases fit TRBD1. Trimming removed 0 bases from V and 4 bases from J; junction bases left unmatched: 8. The CDR3 contains 16 residues. The germline V gene has CDR1 MNHEY and CDR2 SVGAGI. The CDR3 DNA reads TGTGCCAGCAGTTACTCGACGGGACAGACATTCTATGGCTACACCTTC. This translates into CASSYSTGQTFYGYTF.

The rearrangement uses TRBV11-1 and TRBJ1-2, with 7 bases aligning to TRBD1. Germline CDR1 and CDR2: SGHAT and FQDESV (reference sequence). Losses at the gene ends were 5 bases for V and 6 bases for J; bases not matched to a gene: 9. The CDR3 loop spans 14 amino acids. CDR3 in amino acids: CASSETGVPHGYTF. The CDR3 DNA sequence: TGTGCCAGCAGCGAAACAGGGGTCCCCCATGGCTACACCTTC.

The chain links TRBV11-2 to TRBJ2-3, with 8 bases fitting TRBD2. V gave up 6 bases and J gave up 5 bases; unmatched junction bases: 7. This CDR3 is 14 amino acids long. In germline, CDR1 is SGHAT, CDR2 FQNNGV. In DNA form, the CDR3 reads TGTGCCAGCAGGAGAACTAGCGGAGTAGATACGCAGTATTTT. Its translation is CASRRTSGVDTQYF.

The genes are TRBV3-1 (or the pseudogene TRBV3-2) and TRBJ2-2; 9 positions match TRBD1. V was pared by 6 bases and J by 6 bases, with 5 bases of the junction left unmatched. CDR1 is LGHDT, CDR2 YNNKEL, per germline (reference sequence). The CDR3 is 14 residues long. As DNA, the CDR3 is TGTGCCAGCAGTTCAAGGGACAGGGCCGGGGAGCTGTTTTTT. The encoded protein is CASSSRDRAGELFF.

This chain uses TRBV3-1 (or the pseudogene TRBV3-2) with TRBJ2-1, with D uncertain. In germline, CDR1 is LGHDT, CDR2 YNNKEL (reference sequence). The CDR3 contains 14 residues. V gave up 0 bases and J gave up 5 bases, with 8 bases separating them. CDR3 loop: CASSQDVQHNEQFF. CDR3 in DNA: TGTGCCAGCAGCCAAGATGTACAGCACAATGAGCAGTTCTTC.

V gene TRBV5-6 combines with J gene TRBJ1-1; D is undetermined. This CDR3 is 16 amino acids long. CDR1 is SGHDT, CDR2 YYEEEE, per germline. V lost 4 bases to trimming and J lost 5 bases, with 21 bases between them. The CDR3 sequence: CASSLWVKPGGTEAFF. CDR3 DNA sequence: TGTGCCAGCAGCCTGTGGGTGAAACCAGGAGGGACTGAAGCTTTCTTT.

V is TRBV19 and J is TRBJ1-2; D not resolved. V was cut by 1 base and J by 7 bases, with 13 bases left in between. There are 14 residues in the CDR3. Germline CDR1 and CDR2: LNHDA and SQIVND (reference sequence). CDR3: CASSIGGRGLGYTF. The DNA for the CDR3 is TGTGCCAGTAGTATAGGTGGCAGAGGGCTTGGCTACACCTTC. The variable domain in full, with the rest retrieved from reference TRBV19 and TRBJ1-2, is DGGITQSPKYLFRKEGQNVTLSCEQNLNHDAMYWYRQDPGQGLRLIYYSQIVNDFQKGDIAEGYSVSREKKESFPLTVTSAQKNPTAFYLCASSIGGRGLGYTFGSGTRLTVV.

The rearrangement links TRBV4-1 to TRBJ1-1, with D possibly TRBD1 on 5 matching bases. The germline V and J ends were trimmed by 0 bases and 3 bases, with 14 bases remaining between them. Germline CDR1 and CDR2: MGHRA and YSYEKL. The CDR3 loop spans 16 amino acids. CDR3 coding DNA: TGCGCCAGCAGCCAAGATATGGCAGGGTGGGACACTGAAGCTTTCTTT. This sequence encodes CASSQDMAGWDTEAFF.

The chain joins TRBV30 to TRBJ2-5, with 7 bases fitting TRBD2. The CDR3 is 14 amino acids. Per germline, CDR1 GTSNPN and CDR2 SVGIG (reference sequence). V was pared by 2 bases and J by 4 bases, with 7 bases of the junction left unmatched. The CDR3 region has the DNA TGTGCCTGGAGTCGGACGGGGAGGGGAGAGACCCAGTACTTC. This sequence encodes CAWSRTGRGETQYF.

The rearrangement uses TRBV6-2 or TRBV6-3 and TRBJ1-6; D is ambiguous. Deletions cut 6 bases from V and 7 bases from J, with 19 bases between. The CDR3 has 16 amino acids. Germline CDR1 is MNHEY and CDR2 is SVGEGT. The DNA for the CDR3 is TGTGCCAGCAGCCCTACCGACGGAGCCCCGAATTCACCCCTCCACTTT. This encodes CASSPTDGAPNSPLHF.

The chain is built from TRBV7-2 and TRBJ1-3; D may be TRBD1 (5 bases). Trimming pared 5 bases from V and 3 bases from J, leaving 14 bases between. The CDR3 totals 15 residues. The germline V gene encodes CDR1 SGHTA and CDR2 FQGNSA. The CDR3 sequence: CASSLPGFSGNTIYF. The CDR3 DNA reads TGTGCCAGCAGCCTCCCAGGGTTTAGTGGAAACACCATATATTTT. Filled out from reference TRBV7-2 and TRBJ1-3, the complete variable domain reads GAGVSQSPSNKVTEKGKDVELRCDPISGHTALYWYRQSLGQGLEFLIYFQGNSAPDKSGLPSDRFSAERTGGSVSTLTIQRTQQEDSAVYLCASSLPGFSGNTIYFGEGSWLTVV.

The V and J genes are TRBV27 and TRBJ1-1; D not resolved. Trimming took off 5 bases at V and 5 bases at J, with 12 bases between the two ends. Germline V lookup: CDR1 MNHEY, CDR2 SMNVEV (reference sequence). This CDR3 has 13 residues. The CDR3 region has the DNA TGTGCCAGCAGTCCTGGGCCATTTACTGAAGCTTTCTTT. Translated: CASSPGPFTEAFF.